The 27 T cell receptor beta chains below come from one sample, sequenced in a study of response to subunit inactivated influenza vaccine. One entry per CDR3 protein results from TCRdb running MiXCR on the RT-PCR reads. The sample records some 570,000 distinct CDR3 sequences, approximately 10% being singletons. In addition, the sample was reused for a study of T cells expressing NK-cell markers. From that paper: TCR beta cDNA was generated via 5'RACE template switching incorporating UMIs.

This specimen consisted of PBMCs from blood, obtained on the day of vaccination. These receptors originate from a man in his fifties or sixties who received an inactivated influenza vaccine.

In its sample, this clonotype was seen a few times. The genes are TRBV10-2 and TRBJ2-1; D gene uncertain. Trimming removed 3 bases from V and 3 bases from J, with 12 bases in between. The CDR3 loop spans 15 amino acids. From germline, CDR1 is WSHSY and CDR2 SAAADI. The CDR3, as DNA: TGCGCCAGCAGTGATCTAGACTCAGACTACAATGAGCAGTTCTTC. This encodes CASSDLDSDYNEQFF.

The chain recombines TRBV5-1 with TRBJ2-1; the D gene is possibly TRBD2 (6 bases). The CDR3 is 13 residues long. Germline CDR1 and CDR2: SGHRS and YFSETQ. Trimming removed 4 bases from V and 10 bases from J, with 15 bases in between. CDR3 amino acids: CASSRLVTGEQFF. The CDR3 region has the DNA TGCGCCAGCAGCCGACTAGTGACCGGGGAGCAGTTCTTC.

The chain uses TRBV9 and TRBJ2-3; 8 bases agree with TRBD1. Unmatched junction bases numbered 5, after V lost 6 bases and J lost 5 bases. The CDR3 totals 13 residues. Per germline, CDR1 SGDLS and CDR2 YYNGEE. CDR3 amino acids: CASNPGQEDTQYF. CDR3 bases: TGTGCCAGCAACCCGGGACAGGAAGATACGCAGTATTTT.

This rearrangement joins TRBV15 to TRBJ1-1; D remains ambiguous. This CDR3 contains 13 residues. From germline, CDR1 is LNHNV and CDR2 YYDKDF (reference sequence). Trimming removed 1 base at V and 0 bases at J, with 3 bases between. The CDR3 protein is CATSRGMNTEAFF. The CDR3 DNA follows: TGTGCCACCAGCAGAGGGATGAACACTGAAGCTTTCTTT.

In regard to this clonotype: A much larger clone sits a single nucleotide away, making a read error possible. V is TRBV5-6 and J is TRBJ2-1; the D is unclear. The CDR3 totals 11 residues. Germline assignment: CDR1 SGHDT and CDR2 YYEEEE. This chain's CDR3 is CASSVHNQQFF. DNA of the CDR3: TGTGCCAGCAGCGTCCACAATCAGCAGTTCTTC. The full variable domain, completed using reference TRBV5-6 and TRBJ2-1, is DAGVTQSPTHLIKTRGQQVTLRCSPKSGHDTVSWYQQALGQGPQFIFQYYEEEERQRGNFPDRFSGHQFPNYSSELNVNALLLGDSALYLCASSVHNQQFFGPGTRLTVL.

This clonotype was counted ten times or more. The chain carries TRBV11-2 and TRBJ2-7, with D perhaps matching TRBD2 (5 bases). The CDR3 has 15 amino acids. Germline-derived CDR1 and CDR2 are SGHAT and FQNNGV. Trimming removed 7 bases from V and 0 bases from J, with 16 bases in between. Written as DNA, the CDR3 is TGTGCCAGCAATCCGGCAGACTATAGCTCCTACGAGCAGTACTTC. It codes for CASNPADYSSYEQYF.

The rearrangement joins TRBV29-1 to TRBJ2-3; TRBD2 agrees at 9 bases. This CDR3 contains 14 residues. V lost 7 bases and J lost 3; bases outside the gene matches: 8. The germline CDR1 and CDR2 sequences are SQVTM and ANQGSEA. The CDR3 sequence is CSARSGRLTDTQYF. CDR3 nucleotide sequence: TGCAGCGCTCGTAGCGGGAGATTAACAGATACGCAGTATTTT.

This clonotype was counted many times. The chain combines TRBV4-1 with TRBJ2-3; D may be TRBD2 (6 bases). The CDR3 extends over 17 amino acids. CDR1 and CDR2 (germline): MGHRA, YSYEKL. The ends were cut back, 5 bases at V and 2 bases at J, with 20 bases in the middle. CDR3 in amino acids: CASSTRSRGDLTDTQYF. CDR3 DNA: TGCGCCAGCAGCACCCGAAGCCGCGGGGACCTCACAGATACGCAGTATTTT.

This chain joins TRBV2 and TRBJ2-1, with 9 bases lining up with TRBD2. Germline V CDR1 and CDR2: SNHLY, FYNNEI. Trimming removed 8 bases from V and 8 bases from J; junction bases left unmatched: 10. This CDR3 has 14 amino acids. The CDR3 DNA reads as TGTGCCAGCTTAGCGGGGGCCAGGGGGTATGAGCAGTTCTTC. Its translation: CASLAGARGYEQFF.

CDR3 DNA sequence: TGCAGTGCTAGAGTCGCGGGGTTCCACGAGCAGTACTTC. The encoded protein is CSARVAGFHEQYF. The chain joins TRBV20-1 to TRBJ2-7; TRBD2 is a possible D gene (6 bases). Germline-derived CDR1 and CDR2 are DFQATT and SNEGSKA (reference sequence). The length of the CDR3 is 13 residues. V was clipped by 1 base and J by 5 bases, with 12 bases between them.

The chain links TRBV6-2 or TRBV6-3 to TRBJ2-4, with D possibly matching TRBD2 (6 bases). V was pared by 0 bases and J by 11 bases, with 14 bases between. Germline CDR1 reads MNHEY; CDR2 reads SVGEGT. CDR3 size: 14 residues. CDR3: CASSYSGGARVQYF. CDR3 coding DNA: TGTGCCAGCAGTTACTCGGGGGGTGCAAGGGTTCAGTACTTC.

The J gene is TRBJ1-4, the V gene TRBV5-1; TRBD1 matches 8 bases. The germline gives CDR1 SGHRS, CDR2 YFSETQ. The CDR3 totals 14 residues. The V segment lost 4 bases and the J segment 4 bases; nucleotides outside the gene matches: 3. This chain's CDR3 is CASSMGQVNEKLFF. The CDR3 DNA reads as TGCGCCAGCAGCATGGGACAGGTTAATGAAAAACTGTTTTTT.

CDR3: CASSLAGGGVRGETQYF. The CDR3 bases are TGTGCCAGCAGCTTAGCGGGAGGCGGAGTTCGGGGAGAGACCCAGTACTTC. The V gene is TRBV7-9, the J gene TRBJ2-5; a possible D gene is TRBD2 (6 bases). The CDR3 is 17 residues long. Trimming left V 0 bases short and J 4 bases short, with 18 bases between. The germline V gene has CDR1 SEHNR and CDR2 FQNEAQ (reference sequence).

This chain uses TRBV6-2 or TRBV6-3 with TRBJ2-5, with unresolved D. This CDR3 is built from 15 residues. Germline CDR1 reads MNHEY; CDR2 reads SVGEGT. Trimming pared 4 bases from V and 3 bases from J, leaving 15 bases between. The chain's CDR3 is CASSSLRNLEETQYF. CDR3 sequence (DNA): TGTGCCAGCAGTTCTCTCAGGAATTTAGAAGAGACCCAGTACTTC.

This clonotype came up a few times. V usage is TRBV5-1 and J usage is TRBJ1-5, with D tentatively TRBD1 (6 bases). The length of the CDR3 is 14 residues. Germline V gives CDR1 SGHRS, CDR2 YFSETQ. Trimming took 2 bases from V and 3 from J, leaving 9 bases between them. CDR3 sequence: CASSLQGDNQPQHF. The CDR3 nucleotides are TGCGCCAGCAGCTTACAGGGTGACAATCAGCCCCAGCATTTT. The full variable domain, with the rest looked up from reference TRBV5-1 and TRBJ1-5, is KAGVTQTPRYLIKTRGQQVTLSCSPISGHRSVSWYQQTPGQGLQFLFEYFSETQRNKGNFPGRFSGRQFSNSRSEMNVSTLELGDSALYLCASSLQGDNQPQHFGDGTRLSIL.

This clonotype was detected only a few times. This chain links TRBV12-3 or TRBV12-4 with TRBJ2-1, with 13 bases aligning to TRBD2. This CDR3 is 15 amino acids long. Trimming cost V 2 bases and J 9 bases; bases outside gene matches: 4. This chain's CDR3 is CASSLRGLAGLEQFF. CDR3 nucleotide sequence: TGTGCCAGCAGTTTAAGGGGACTAGCGGGACTTGAGCAGTTCTTC.

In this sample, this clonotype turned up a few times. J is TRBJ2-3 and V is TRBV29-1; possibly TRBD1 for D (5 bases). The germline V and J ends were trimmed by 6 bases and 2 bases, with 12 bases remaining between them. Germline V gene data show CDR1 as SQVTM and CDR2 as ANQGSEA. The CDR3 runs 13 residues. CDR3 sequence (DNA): TGCAGCGTCGGTAGCAGGGCCACAGATACGCAGTATTTT. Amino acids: CSVGSRATDTQYF.

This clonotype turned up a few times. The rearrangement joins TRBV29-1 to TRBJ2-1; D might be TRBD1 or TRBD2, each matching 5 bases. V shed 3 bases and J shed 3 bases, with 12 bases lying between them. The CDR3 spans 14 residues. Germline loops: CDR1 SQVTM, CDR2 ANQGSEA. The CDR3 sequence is CSVEAWDGYNEQFF. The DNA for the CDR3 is TGCAGCGTTGAGGCGTGGGACGGCTACAATGAGCAGTTCTTC.

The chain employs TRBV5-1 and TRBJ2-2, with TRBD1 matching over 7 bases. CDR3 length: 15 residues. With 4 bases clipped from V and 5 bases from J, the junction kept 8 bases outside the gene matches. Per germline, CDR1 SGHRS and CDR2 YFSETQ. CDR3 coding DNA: TGCGCCAGCAGCCGAACGACAGGGAGAACCGGGGAGCTGTTTTTT. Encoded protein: CASSRTTGRTGELFF.

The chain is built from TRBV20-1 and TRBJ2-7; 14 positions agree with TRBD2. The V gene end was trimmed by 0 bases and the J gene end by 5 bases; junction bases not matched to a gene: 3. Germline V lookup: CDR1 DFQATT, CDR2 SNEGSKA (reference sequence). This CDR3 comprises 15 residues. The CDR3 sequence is CSARDGTSGSNEQYF. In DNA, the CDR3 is TGCAGTGCTAGAGATGGGACTAGCGGGAGCAACGAGCAGTACTTC.

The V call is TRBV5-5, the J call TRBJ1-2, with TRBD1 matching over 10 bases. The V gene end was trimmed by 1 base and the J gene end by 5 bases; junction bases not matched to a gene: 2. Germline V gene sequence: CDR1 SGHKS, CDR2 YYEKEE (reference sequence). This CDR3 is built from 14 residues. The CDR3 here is CASSLLGQGYGYTF. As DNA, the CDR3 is TGTGCCAGCAGCTTGCTGGGACAGGGGTATGGCTACACCTTC.

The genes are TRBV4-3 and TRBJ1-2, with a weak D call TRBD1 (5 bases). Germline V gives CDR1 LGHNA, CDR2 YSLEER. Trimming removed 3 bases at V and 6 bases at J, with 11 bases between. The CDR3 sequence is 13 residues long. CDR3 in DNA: TGCGCCAGCAGCCATACACAGGAGGATGGCTACACCTTC. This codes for CASSHTQEDGYTF.

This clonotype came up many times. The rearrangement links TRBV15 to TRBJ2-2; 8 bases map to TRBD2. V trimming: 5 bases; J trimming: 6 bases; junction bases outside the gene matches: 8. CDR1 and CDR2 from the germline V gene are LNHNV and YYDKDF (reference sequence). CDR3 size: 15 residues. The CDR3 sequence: CATSEWGLGPGELFF. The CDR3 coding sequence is TGTGCCACCAGCGAGTGGGGACTAGGTCCCGGGGAGCTGTTTTTT.

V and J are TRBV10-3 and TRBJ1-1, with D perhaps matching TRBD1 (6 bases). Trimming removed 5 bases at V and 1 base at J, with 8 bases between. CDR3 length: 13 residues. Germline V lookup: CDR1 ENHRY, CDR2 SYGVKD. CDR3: CAISWTENTEAFF. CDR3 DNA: TGTGCCATCAGTTGGACAGAGAACACTGAAGCTTTCTTT.

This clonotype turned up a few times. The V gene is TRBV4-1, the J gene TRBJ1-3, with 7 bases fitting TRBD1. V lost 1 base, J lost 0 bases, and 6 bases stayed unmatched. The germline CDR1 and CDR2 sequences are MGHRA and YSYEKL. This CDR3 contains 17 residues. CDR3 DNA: TGCGCCAGCAGCCAAGCTCCGGGACAGCTCTCTGGAAACACCATATATTTT. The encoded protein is CASSQAPGQLSGNTIYF.

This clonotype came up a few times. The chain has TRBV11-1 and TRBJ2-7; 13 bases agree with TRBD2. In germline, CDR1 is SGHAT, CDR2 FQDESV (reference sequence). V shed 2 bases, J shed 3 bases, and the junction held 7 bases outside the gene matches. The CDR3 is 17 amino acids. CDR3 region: CASSLFRGTSGNYEQYF. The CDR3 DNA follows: TGTGCCAGCAGCTTATTCAGAGGGACTAGCGGGAACTACGAGCAGTACTTC.

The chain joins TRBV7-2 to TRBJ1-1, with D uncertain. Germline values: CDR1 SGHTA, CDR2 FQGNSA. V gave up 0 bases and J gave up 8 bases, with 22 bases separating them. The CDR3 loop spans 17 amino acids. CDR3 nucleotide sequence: TGTGCCAGCAGCTTAGCCAGTAGGGCGGTAGGCCCTCTCGAAGCTTTCTTT. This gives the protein CASSLASRAVGPLEAFF.